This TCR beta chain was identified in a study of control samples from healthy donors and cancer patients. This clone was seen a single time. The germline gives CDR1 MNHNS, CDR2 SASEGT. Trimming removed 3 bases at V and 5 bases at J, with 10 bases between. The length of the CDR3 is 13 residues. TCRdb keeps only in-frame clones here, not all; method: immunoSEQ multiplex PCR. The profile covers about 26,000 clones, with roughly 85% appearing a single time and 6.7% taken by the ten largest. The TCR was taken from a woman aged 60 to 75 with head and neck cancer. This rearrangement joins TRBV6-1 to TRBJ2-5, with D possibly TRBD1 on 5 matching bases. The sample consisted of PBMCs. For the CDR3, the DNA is TGTGCCAGCAGTGAGGGCAGGGTGGAGACCCAGTACTTC. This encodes CASSEGRVETQYF.